A selection of T cell receptor beta chains follows, all from one sample in a study of control samples from healthy donors and cancer patients. Generated by immunoSEQ multiplex PCR, the TCRdb table keeps only in-frame clones and is missing some. Among roughly 20,000 clones, around 84% were seen once, and the ten largest hold roughly 20%. The specimen sequenced was PBMCs. Receptors were obtained from a man aged 55 to 70 with colorectal cancer. The CDR3 runs from the conserved cysteine through the conserved F or W. The D gene is left open where the match is weak.

TRBV7-9,TRBD1,TRBJ1-2,TGTGCCAGCAGCCTCCAGGGGGAACTCTATGGCTACACCTTC,CASSLQGELYGYTF
TRBV27,TRBD1,TRBJ2-2,TGTGCCAGCAGCCGAGGGGACAGGGAGTCCGGGGAGCTGTTTTTT,CASSRGDRESGELFF
TRBV13,TRBD1,TRBJ1-4,TGTGCCAGCAGCTCACGGGGTCGGCCGGGACAGAGGGAAGAAAAACTGTTTTTT,CASSSRGRPGQREEKLFF
TRBV5-5,.,TRBJ2-7,TGTGCCAGCAGCCGCGGGGCAGGAGGCCACGAGCAGTACTTC,CASSRGAGGHEQYF
TRBV19,.,TRBJ1-1,TGTGCCAGTAGTATAAAAGGGGTTGGTCGGCAGAACACTGAAGCTTTCTTT,CASSIKGVGRQNTEAFF
TRBV23-1,.,TRBJ2-7,TGCGCCAGCACCGGGAACACCTACGAGCAGTACTTC,CASTGNTYEQYF
TRBV5-1,.,TRBJ2-1,TGCGCCAGCAGCTTGATCGAGGGACCCCGGTACAATGAGCAGTTCTTC,CASSLIEGPRYNEQFF
TRBV19,TRBD1,TRBJ2-1,TGTGCCAGTTGGGACAGGGGGGTAAATGAGCAGTTCTTC,CASWDRGVNEQFF
TRBV5-1,TRBD1,TRBJ1-6,TGCGCCAGCAGAAGATCCGGGACAGGGTTTTCACCCCTCCACTTT,CASRRSGTGFSPLHF
TRBV7-2,.,TRBJ2-1,TGTGCCAGCAGCTTATCCCGGGGGCAACATGAGCAGTTCTTC,CASSLSRGQHEQFF
TRBV5-1,TRBD1,TRBJ1-5,TGCGCCAGCAGCCCTGGACAGGGGAATCAGCCCCAGCATTTT,CASSPGQGNQPQHF
TRBV5-1,.,TRBJ2-2,TGCGCCAGCAGCTTGGTTGGTTCGCCGAACACCGGGGAGCTGTTTTTT,CASSLVGSPNTGELFF
TRBV2,.,TRBJ2-5,TGTGCCAGCAGTGGACTGTCGAGGGAGACCCAGTACTTC,CASSGLSRETQYF
TRBV3-1/TRBV3-2,.,TRBJ2-6,TGTGCCAGCAGCCACCGTCGGAACAAGGGTGGGGCCAACGTCCTGACTTTC,CASSHRRNKGGANVLTF
TRBV3-1/TRBV3-2,TRBD1,TRBJ2-2,TGTGCCAGCACCCGACAGGGGACGAACACCGGGGAGCTGTTTTTT,CASTRQGTNTGELFF
TRBV5-6,.,TRBJ2-3,TGTGCCAGCAGCCGTCTAGTGAACACAGATACGCAGTATTTT,CASSRLVNTDTQYF
TRBV5-8,TRBD1,TRBJ2-7,TGTGCCAGCAGAACCGACAGGGGGCCATACGAGCAGTACTTC,CASRTDRGPYEQYF
TRBV19,TRBD1,TRBJ2-7,TGTGCCAGTAGTTACAGGGGACAGGAGTCCTACGAGCAGTACTTC,CASSYRGQESYEQYF
TRBV7-9,.,TRBJ2-5,TGTGCCAGCAGCGCGTGGACAGAGCAAGAGACCCAGTACTTC,CASSAWTEQETQYF
TRBV10-3,.,TRBJ1-1,TGTGCCATCAGTGCTCAGGGGAACAGTGAAGCTTTCTTT,CAISAQGNSEAFF